The T cell receptor beta chain under discussion was sequenced for a study of CD8 T cells in Susac syndrome. With 3 bases clipped from V and 6 bases from J, the junction kept 6 bases outside the gene matches. The CDR3 contains 15 residues. CDR1 and CDR2 (germline): DFQATT, SNEGSKA (reference sequence). TEMRA cells were FACS-enriched, and CD8+ and CD4+ T cells were isolated negatively. Only one count was recorded for this clonotype. Random hexamers were used to reverse transcribe an amount of roughly 0.45 to 1 ug RNA. Across 54 Vbeta and 13 Jbeta, immunoSEQ multiplex PCR amplified TCR beta CDR3. TCRdb passed the immunoSEQ multiplex PCR reads through MiXCR, listing each CDR3 protein once. The repertoire has about 250,000 distinct CDR3 sequences, 90% to 95% of them found once; the top ten carry about 0.07%.

The sequence derives from a human donor with multiple sclerosis. The chain links TRBV20-1 to TRBJ2-3; 13 bases align to TRBD2. Sequencing was performed on CD4+ T cells from PBMCs. The CDR3 coding sequence is TGCAGTGCTAGCGCGACTAGCGGGGGGAGGGATACGCAGTATTTT. Translated, it gives CSASATSGGRDTQYF.